These 19 T cell receptor beta chains originate from one sample sequenced in a study of blood T cell repertoires in COVID-19. The assay was immunoSEQ multiplex PCR, and TCRdb's table has in-frame clones only and misses some. The sample carries over 250,000 clones, approximately 90% recorded once. Specimen: peripheral blood. The receptors were gathered from a man aged 55 to 70 who had recovered from COVID-19.

This chain uses TRBV11-2 with TRBJ1-4; TRBD1 matches at 7 bases. Germline values: CDR1 SGHAT, CDR2 FQNNGV. The V and J ends lost 4 bases and 7 bases, in that order; junction bases with no gene match: 12. The CDR3 totals 16 residues. CDR3 nucleotide sequence: TGTGCCAGCAGCTCCCCTGCACAGGGGTGGGGTGAAAAACTGTTTTTT. Encoded protein: CASSSPAQGWGEKLFF.

Only one count was recorded for this clone. J is TRBJ2-3 and V is TRBV5-1; 11 nucleotides line up with TRBD2. The germline V gene has CDR1 SGHRS and CDR2 YFSETQ. V lost 1 base to trimming and J lost 2 bases; unmatched junction nucleotides: 3. The CDR3 consists of 16 residues. The CDR3 DNA reads as TGCGCCAGCAGCTTGACTAGCGGGGGCCTCACAGATACGCAGTATTTT. This codes for CASSLTSGGLTDTQYF. Supplemented by reference TRBV5-1 and TRBJ2-3, the full variable domain reads KAGVTQTPRYLIKTRGQQVTLSCSPISGHRSVSWYQQTPGQGLQFLFEYFSETQRNKGNFPGRFSGRQFSNSRSEMNVSTLELGDSALYLCASSLTSGGLTDTQYFGPGTRLTVL.

In this sample, this clone turned up a few times. The gene calls are TRBV2 and TRBJ2-2, with 8 bases aligning to TRBD2. Germline V gives CDR1 SNHLY, CDR2 FYNNEI. The CDR3 is made up of 15 amino acids. Trimming at V came to 6 bases and at J to 6 bases, leaving 9 bases not matched to a gene. CDR3 coding DNA: TGTGCCAGCAGCCGGGGGGGCGCACGGTCCGGGGAGCTGTTTTTT. This codes for CASSRGGARSGELFF.

This chain joins TRBV5-1 and TRBJ2-6; perhaps TRBD2 as D (6 bases). The CDR3 sequence is 19 residues long. V was clipped by 3 bases and J by 0 bases, with 19 bases between them. Germline CDR1 is SGHRS and CDR2 is YFSETQ. CDR3 nucleotide sequence: TGCGCCAGCAGCTCGTCCGGGACTCAGGCCCGCTCTGGGGCCAACGTCCTGACTTTC. This sequence encodes CASSSSGTQARSGANVLTF.

This chain uses TRBV27 with TRBJ1-2; D not resolved. Germline V CDR1 and CDR2: MNHEY, SMNVEV (reference sequence). Trimming took off 6 bases at V and 4 bases at J, with 21 bases between the two ends. The CDR3 covers 16 residues. In DNA, the CDR3 is TGTGCCAGCAGATGGGTCTCCAGAGGAGAATCCTATGGCTACACCTTC. This codes for CASRWVSRGESYGYTF.

The gene calls are TRBV19 and TRBJ2-1; D may be TRBD1 (6 bases). The V gene's germline CDR1 is LNHDA and CDR2 SQIVND (reference sequence). V was pared by 5 bases and J by 5 bases, with 13 bases between. CDR3 length equals 14 residues. The DNA of the CDR3 is TGTGCCAGTAGTCCCTGGACAGACCACAATGAGCAGTTCTTC. Translation gives CASSPWTDHNEQFF.

The chain's CDR3 is CASTKPIGEPFGEAFF. The CDR3 coding sequence is TGTGCCAGCACCAAACCCATTGGAGAACCGTTTGGTGAAGCTTTCTTT. The chain links TRBV21-1 to TRBJ1-1. TRBV21-1 is termed a pseudogene. The CDR3 sequence is 16 residues long.

CDR3 sequence (DNA): TGTGCCAGAAAGTCGAGCCGGGACAAATCCTACGAGCAGTACTTC. It codes for CARKSSRDKSYEQYF. V is TRBV5-3 and J is TRBJ2-7, with D maybe TRBD1 (6 bases). TRBV5-3 is recorded as an ORF, its role being uncertain. CDR3 length equals 15 residues. V was cut by 6 bases and J by 1 base, with 17 bases left in between.

This clone was seen a few times. The rearrangement links TRBV6-5 to TRBJ2-7; 7 bases fit TRBD2. This CDR3 region has 14 residues. The ends lost 4 bases at V and 3 bases at J; junction bases unmatched: 6. The V gene's germline CDR1 is MNHEY and CDR2 SVGAGI. The CDR3 DNA reads TGTGCCAGCAGTTCGACTAGCAGTTACTACGAGCAGTACTTC. It is translated as CASSSTSSYYEQYF.

The chain links TRBV6-5 to TRBJ2-3, with D possibly TRBD1 on 7 matching bases. Germline V gene lookup returns CDR1 MNHEY and CDR2 SVGAGI. The CDR3 is made up of 15 amino acids. The V end was cut by 11 bases, the J end by 2 bases, with 20 bases between. The CDR3 is CAAGGLPGITDTQYF. The CDR3 DNA sequence: TGTGCCGCAGGGGGACTGCCGGGGATCACAGATACGCAGTATTTT.

The rearrangement uses TRBV9 and TRBJ2-1, with 7 bases lining up with TRBD1. The V and J ends lost 4 bases and 3 bases, in that order; junction bases with no gene match: 4. Germline V gene lookup returns CDR1 SGDLS and CDR2 YYNGEE. The length of the CDR3 is 14 residues. This CDR3 is CASSTRDSYNEQFF. The CDR3 coding sequence is TGTGCCAGCAGCACACGGGACAGCTACAATGAGCAGTTCTTC. Full variable domain (rest looked up from reference TRBV9 and TRBJ2-1): DSGVTQTPKHLITATGQRVTLRCSPRSGDLSVYWYQQSLDQGLQFLIQYYNGEERAKGNILERFSAQQFPDLHSELNLSSLELGDSALYFCASSTRDSYNEQFFGPGTRLTVL.

This clone has just one count. CDR3 amino acids: CASSIVPGGNQPQHF. As DNA, the CDR3 is TGTGCCAGTAGTATAGTCCCAGGGGGCAATCAGCCCCAGCATTTT. This chain connects TRBV19 to TRBJ1-5; possible D gene TRBD1, 6 bases. Between the trimmed V and J ends, which lost 1 base and 2 bases, there was a span of 9 bases. Germline lookup yields CDR1 LNHDA and CDR2 SQIVND (reference sequence). This CDR3 comprises 15 residues.

The chain has TRBV12-5 and TRBJ2-3; 8 bases are a match to TRBD1. V was pared by 5 bases and J by 2 bases, with 6 bases of the junction left unmatched. This CDR3 has 15 amino acids. Germline assignment: CDR1 LGHNT and CDR2 FRNRAP. In DNA, the CDR3 is TGTGCTAGTGGTCCGCGGGACAGGCTCACAGATACGCAGTATTTT. Residues: CASGPRDRLTDTQYF.

This rearrangement joins TRBV5-6 to TRBJ1-3, with a tentative D call TRBD1 (5 bases). This CDR3 contains 14 residues. Germline CDR1 reads SGHDT; CDR2 reads YYEEEE. Trimming removed 4 bases at V and 0 bases at J, with 8 bases between. CDR3 DNA: TGTGCCAGCAGCCGGGACTTCTCTGGAAACACCATATATTTT. Protein: CASSRDFSGNTIYF.

This clone was seen more than once but under ten times. J is TRBJ2-1 and V is TRBV6-5, with TRBD2 matching over 7 bases. This CDR3 is built from 15 residues. Germline-derived CDR1 and CDR2 are MNHEY and SVGAGI. The trim removed 1 base at V and 9 bases at J, leaving 9 bases unmatched. The CDR3 spells CASSYCWGGFCEQFF. As DNA, the CDR3 is TGTGCCAGCAGTTACTGTTGGGGGGGTTTTTGTGAGCAGTTCTTC.

This chain connects TRBV4-2 to TRBJ2-3; TRBD2 might be the D (6 bases). CDR1 and CDR2 from the germline V gene are LGHNA and YNFKEQ. The CDR3 is 16 amino acids. Trimming cost V 0 bases and J 1 base, with 11 bases left between them. The CDR3 sequence: CASSQERRGGTDTQYF. In DNA, the CDR3 is TGTGCCAGCAGCCAAGAGAGGCGGGGTGGCACAGATACGCAGTATTTT.

The V call is TRBV3-1 (or the pseudogene TRBV3-2), the J call TRBJ2-3; D is ambiguous. Trimming removed 0 bases at V and 2 bases at J, with 9 bases between. This CDR3 has 15 amino acids. Germline V gene data show CDR1 as LGHDT and CDR2 as YNNKEL (reference sequence). CDR3 loop: CASSQDRDHTDTQYF. The CDR3 bases are TGTGCCAGCAGCCAAGATCGAGATCACACAGATACGCAGTATTTT.

V usage is TRBV19 and J usage is TRBJ2-2; TRBD1 aligns across 9 bases. Per the germline V gene, CDR1 is LNHDA and CDR2 is SQIVND (reference sequence). The CDR3 is 16 residues long. The trim removed 4 bases at V and 2 bases at J, leaving 5 bases unmatched. The CDR3 loop reads CASSTRTGVNTGELFF. The DNA for the CDR3 is TGTGCCAGTAGTACAAGGACAGGGGTTAACACCGGGGAGCTGTTTTTT.

This chain joins TRBV21-1 and TRBJ1-3; the table's D call of TRBD1 was not tested on the DNA. TRBV21-1 is tagged as a pseudogene. The CDR3 consists of 16 residues. The CDR3 DNA reads as TGTGCCAGCAGCACAGCTAGGACAGTCTCTGGAAACACCATATATTTT. It is translated as CASSTARTVSGNTIYF.